This passage covers 28 T cell receptor beta chains from one sample sequenced in a study of T cell responses to AZD1222 COVID-19 vaccine. This table comes from immunoSEQ multiplex PCR, and its TCRdb copy is limited to in-frame clones, with some not included. The sample records 140,000 to 150,000 clones, 92% being singletons. Sequenced material: peripheral blood, taken on day 0 of AZD1222 vaccination. The receptors were gathered from an adult in good health.

This chain uses TRBV19 with TRBJ2-3; TRBD1 matches 8 bases. Per the germline V gene, CDR1 is LNHDA and CDR2 is SQIVND (reference sequence). Trimming cost V 6 bases and J 6 bases; bases outside gene matches: 8. The CDR3 extends over 14 amino acids. As DNA, the CDR3 is TGTGCCAGTAGGGGGACAGGTCCCTCGGATACGCAGTATTTT. This codes for CASRGTGPSDTQYF.

V usage is TRBV30 and J usage is TRBJ1-4; D is uncertain. Germline loops: CDR1 GTSNPN, CDR2 SVGIG (reference sequence). The CDR3 is 14 amino acids. V was shortened by 3 bases and J by 0 bases, with 8 bases between the two germline ends. CDR3 bases: TGTGCCTGGAGGATACCCGCAACTAATGAAAAACTGTTTTTT. Its protein is CAWRIPATNEKLFF. The complete variable domain, with remaining parts taken from reference TRBV30 and TRBJ1-4, reads SQTIHQWPATLVQPVGSPLSLECTVEGTSNPNLYWYRQAAGRGLQLLFYSVGIGQISSEVPQNLSASRPQDRQFILSSKKLLLSDSGFYLCAWRIPATNEKLFFGSGTQLSVL.

The chain couples TRBV5-1 to TRBJ2-7; D not resolved. Per the germline V gene, CDR1 is SGHRS and CDR2 is YFSETQ. The CDR3 totals 12 residues. With 3 bases removed from V and 8 bases from J, the gap between germline ends came to 12 bases. CDR3: CASSYSYRKQYF. The CDR3 region has the DNA TGCGCCAGCAGCTATTCCTACAGAAAGCAGTACTTC.

The chain uses TRBV3-1 (or the pseudogene TRBV3-2) and TRBJ1-5, with a weak D call TRBD1 (6 bases). V lost 1 base and J lost 4, with 11 bases in between. The CDR3 has 15 amino acids. The germline V gene has CDR1 LGHDT and CDR2 YNNKEL (reference sequence). The CDR3 DNA reads TGTGCCAGCAGCCAAGGGACAGTCGGGAATCAGCCCCAGCATTTT. This encodes CASSQGTVGNQPQHF.

The gene calls are TRBV28 and TRBJ1-1, with a tentative D call TRBD1 (5 bases). V lost 1 base, J lost 1 base, and 10 bases lay in between. The CDR3 sequence is 15 residues long. CDR1 MDHEN and CDR2 SYDVKM come from the germline V gene. The DNA of the CDR3 is TGTGCCAGCAGTTTATTGCAGGGCGCGAACACTGAAGCTTTCTTT. It specifies CASSLLQGANTEAFF.

The gene calls are TRBV9 and TRBJ1-1; the D is unclear. V gave up 2 bases and J gave up 1 base, with 6 bases separating them. Germline V gene sequence: CDR1 SGDLS, CDR2 YYNGEE. This CDR3 spans 13 amino acids. The CDR3 spells CASSVSRNTEAFF. In nucleotides, the CDR3 is TGTGCCAGCAGCGTGAGTCGGAACACTGAAGCTTTCTTT.

The chain links TRBV10-3 to TRBJ1-1; perhaps TRBD1 as D (6 bases). V lost 6 bases and J lost 1, with 12 bases in between. The CDR3 covers 14 residues. Germline V lookup: CDR1 ENHRY, CDR2 SYGVKD. The CDR3 coding sequence is TGTGCCATCAGGGAAACGACAGGGAACACTGAAGCTTTCTTT. Protein sequence: CAIRETTGNTEAFF.

The rearrangement uses TRBV19 and TRBJ2-7; weak D call: TRBD1 (7 bases). The CDR3 has 13 amino acids. CDR1 is LNHDA, CDR2 SQIVND, per germline (reference sequence). Trimming took off 3 bases at V and 3 bases at J, with 9 bases between the two ends. The CDR3 sequence: CASSMQGGYEQYF. CDR3 in DNA: TGTGCCAGTAGTATGCAGGGGGGCTACGAGCAGTACTTC.

CDR3 amino acids: CASSAGAYEQYF. Written as DNA, the CDR3 is TGTGCCAGCAGCGCTGGCGCCTACGAGCAGTACTTC. This chain joins TRBV11-2 and TRBJ2-7; D remains ambiguous. This CDR3 contains 12 residues. Germline values: CDR1 SGHAT, CDR2 FQNNGV. V lost 5 bases to trimming and J lost 2 bases, with 7 bases between them. The full variable domain, its missing parts supplied by reference TRBV11-2 and TRBJ2-7, is EAGVAQSPRYKIIEKRQSVAFWCNPISGHATLYWYQQILGQGPKLLIQFQNNGVVDDSQLPKDRFSAERLKGVDSTLKIQPAKLEDSAVYLCASSAGAYEQYFGPGTRLTVT.

The chain is built from TRBV5-1 and TRBJ2-7; D may be TRBD1 (6 bases). The germline gives CDR1 SGHRS, CDR2 YFSETQ. This CDR3 spans 14 amino acids. With 1 base removed from V and 6 bases from J, the gap between germline ends came to 14 bases. This CDR3 reads CASSLNRAGLEQYF. DNA for the CDR3: TGCGCCAGCAGCTTGAACAGGGCGGGCCTCGAGCAGTACTTC.

The chain couples TRBV4-1 to TRBJ2-1, with D hard to call. The CDR3 extends over 14 amino acids. Germline V gene data show CDR1 as MGHRA and CDR2 as YSYEKL. Trimming removed 2 bases from V and 6 bases from J, with 11 bases in between. CDR3 nucleotides: TGCGCCAGCAGCCAAAGTCTCGCGACCAATGAGCAGTTCTTC. It codes for CASSQSLATNEQFF.

The CDR3 coding sequence is TGCGCCAGCAGTGAGACGGACTCTGGAAACACCATATATTTT. Protein product: CASSETDSGNTIYF. This chain connects TRBV10-1 to TRBJ1-3; D gene ambiguous. Between the trimmed V and J ends, which lost 2 bases and 0 bases, there was a span of 5 bases. Per germline, CDR1 WNHNN and CDR2 SYGVQD (reference sequence). There are 14 residues in the CDR3.

The V call is TRBV18, the J call TRBJ1-5; possibly TRBD1 for D (6 bases). Germline-derived CDR1 and CDR2 are KGHSH and LQKENI. The CDR3 contains 14 residues. V was trimmed by 6 bases and J by 5 bases, leaving 14 bases between them. The CDR3 protein is CASSLDRTYQPQHF. Here the CDR3 DNA reads TGTGCCAGCTCCCTCGACAGGACATATCAGCCCCAGCATTTT.

This chain joins TRBV9 and TRBJ2-1, with TRBD1 matching over 11 bases. Germline V gene lookup returns CDR1 SGDLS and CDR2 YYNGEE. The CDR3 sequence is 17 residues long. Losses at the gene ends were 3 bases for V and 3 bases for J; bases not matched to a gene: 8. Here the CDR3 reads CASSAVVGQGDYNEQFF. The CDR3 DNA reads TGTGCCAGCAGCGCTGTGGTGGGACAGGGGGACTACAATGAGCAGTTCTTC.

V usage is TRBV7-8 and J usage is TRBJ1-3; unclear D gene. In germline, CDR1 is SGHVS, CDR2 FQNEAQ. The CDR3 consists of 15 residues. V lost 0 bases and J 2 bases, leaving 8 bases between the germline ends. The CDR3 sequence is CASSLAWGAGNTIYF. The CDR3, as DNA: TGTGCCAGCAGCTTAGCATGGGGTGCTGGAAACACCATATATTTT.

Concerning this clone: Other DNA sequences in this sample translate to the same CDR3. This chain uses TRBV6-5 with TRBJ2-7, with D possibly called TRBD1 or TRBD2 (5 bases each). This CDR3 contains 11 residues. Germline V gene lookup returns CDR1 MNHEY and CDR2 SVGAGI. The V and J ends lost 5 bases and 5 bases respectively, with 7 bases between them. The CDR3 bases are TGTGCCAGCAGTCTGGGGGACGAGCAGTACTTC. It codes for CASSLGDEQYF.

The chain uses TRBV18 and TRBJ2-6; a possible D gene is TRBD1 (6 bases). The germline gives CDR1 KGHSH, CDR2 LQKENI. The CDR3 spans 19 residues. Trimming pared 3 bases from V and 0 bases from J, leaving 18 bases between. Written as DNA, the CDR3 is TGTGCCAGCTCACCCAATTCGTATAGGACAGCCTCTGGGGCCAACGTCCTGACTTTC. Protein product: CASSPNSYRTASGANVLTF.

V is TRBV27 and J is TRBJ2-1; 8 bases are shared with TRBD1. From germline, CDR1 is MNHEY and CDR2 SMNVEV (reference sequence). Germline trimming cut 6 bases from V and 2 bases from J; bases unmatched to any gene: 6. This CDR3 contains 15 residues. CDR3 in amino acids: CASREDRVTYNEQFF. The CDR3 DNA reads TGTGCCAGCAGAGAGGACAGGGTAACCTACAATGAGCAGTTCTTC.

The rearrangement joins TRBV5-6 to TRBJ2-7; no firm D call. The germline gives CDR1 SGHDT, CDR2 YYEEEE. This CDR3 has 12 amino acids. Trimming cost V 4 bases and J 4 bases, with 9 bases left between them. CDR3 coding DNA: TGTGCCAGCAGCCTGCAGGTTTACGAGCAGTACTTC. Residues: CASSLQVYEQYF.

This rearrangement joins TRBV5-1 to TRBJ1-3; D uncertain. CDR3 length: 16 residues. V was clipped by 4 bases and J by 4 bases, with 18 bases between them. Germline V gene sequence: CDR1 SGHRS, CDR2 YFSETQ. The CDR3, as DNA: TGCGCCAGCAGCGCCGCCCCCCAGGTATCAGGAAACACCATATATTTT. Its translation is CASSAAPQVSGNTIYF.

The genes are TRBV9 and TRBJ1-1; TRBD1 is a possible D gene (6 bases). This CDR3 comprises 16 residues. Germline V CDR1 and CDR2: SGDLS, YYNGEE. V gave up 0 bases and J gave up 4 bases, with 16 bases separating them. The DNA for the CDR3 is TGTGCCAGCAGCGTAGGAGGGGACAATTGGAGCACTGAAGCTTTCTTT. It codes for CASSVGGDNWSTEAFF.

This clone was seen only a few times. The chain employs TRBV6-5 and TRBJ1-3; a weak D match, TRBD1 (5 bases). Germline V gene data show CDR1 as MNHEY and CDR2 as SVGAGI. The ends were cut back, 6 bases at V and 2 bases at J, with 14 bases in the middle. The CDR3 has 15 amino acids. CDR3 coding DNA: TGTGCCAGCAGCGGGACTCCTGAGGCTGGAAACACCATATATTTT. As protein: CASSGTPEAGNTIYF.

This sequence joins TRBV27 and TRBJ2-5, with D hard to call. CDR1 is MNHEY, CDR2 SMNVEV, per germline (reference sequence). The CDR3 runs 14 residues. The V end was cut by 1 base, the J end by 1 base, with 7 bases between. The CDR3 protein is CASSLYGGQETQYF. CDR3 DNA sequence: TGTGCCAGCAGTTTATACGGCGGCCAAGAGACCCAGTACTTC.

The chain uses TRBV25-1 and TRBJ2-1, with 7 bases that match TRBD1. CDR1 is MGHDK and CDR2 is SYGVNS in the germline V gene. With V trimmed by 4 bases and J by 9 bases, 6 bases remained unmatched. This CDR3 is built from 13 residues. The CDR3 is CASSVIQGSEQFF. The DNA for the CDR3 is TGTGCCAGCAGTGTAATACAGGGGAGTGAGCAGTTCTTC. The full variable domain, in which reference TRBV25-1 and TRBJ2-1 provide the parts outside the CDR3, is EADIYQTPRYLVIGTGKKITLECSQTMGHDKMYWYQQDPGMELHLIHYSYGVNSTEKGDLSSESTVSRIRTEHFPLTLESARPSHTSQYLCASSVIQGSEQFFGPGTRLTVL.

The chain recombines TRBV5-4 with TRBJ1-2; tentatively, D is TRBD1 (6 bases). The V and J ends lost 6 bases and 2 bases respectively, with 11 bases between them. The CDR3 totals 13 residues. Per germline, CDR1 SGHNT and CDR2 YYREEE (reference sequence). Here the CDR3 reads CASTFDRNYGYTF. The CDR3 nucleotides are TGTGCCAGCACCTTCGACAGGAACTATGGCTACACCTTC.

The chain is built from TRBV3-1 (or the pseudogene TRBV3-2) and TRBJ2-2; maybe TRBD2 (5 bases). Trimming pared 1 base from V and 7 bases from J, leaving 10 bases between. Looked up from germline, CDR1 is LGHDT and CDR2 is YNNKEL (reference sequence). The CDR3 consists of 14 residues. The CDR3 DNA sequence: TGTGCCAGCAGCCAAGTTTCAGCGGTCGGGGAGCTGTTTTTT. This sequence encodes CASSQVSAVGELFF.

The V gene is TRBV2, the J gene TRBJ1-2; D gene ambiguous. Germline CDR1 and CDR2: SNHLY and FYNNEI. The CDR3 sequence is 14 residues long. Trimming took off 2 bases at V and 0 bases at J, with 7 bases between the two ends. CDR3 region: CASSEKQTNYGYTF. The CDR3, as DNA: TGTGCCAGCAGTGAAAAACAGACTAACTATGGCTACACCTTC.

The V call is TRBV7-6, the J call TRBJ2-5; D is undetermined. Germline CDR1 reads SGHVS; CDR2 reads FNYEAQ. This CDR3 comprises 15 residues. V shed 1 base and J shed 4 bases, with 13 bases lying between them. Here the CDR3 DNA reads TGTGCCAGCAGCTTAGTGGGCGTTTCCCCAGAGACCCAGTACTTC. Protein product: CASSLVGVSPETQYF. The full variable domain, rest sourced from reference TRBV7-6 and TRBJ2-5, is GAGVSQSPRYKVTKRGQDVALRCDPISGHVSLYWYRQALGQGPEFLTYFNYEAQQDKSGLPNDRFSAERPEGSISTLTIQRTEQRDSAMYRCASSLVGVSPETQYFGPGTRLLVL.